This entry lists 20 T cell receptor beta chains sequenced from one sample in a study of shared clonotypes between healthy human individuals. Naive CD8 cells were CD45RO-negative, positively selected for CCR7, excluding terminally differentiated effector memory CD45RA+ cells. Method: immunoSEQ multiplex PCR; TCRdb's copy keeps in-frame clones and lacks some. The sample has hundreds of thousands of clones, approximately 96% seen once. The sequenced sample was naive CD8+ T cells sorted from blood. The receptors come from a young woman in good health.

V is TRBV4-1 and J is TRBJ2-5; a weak D match, TRBD2 (6 bases). Matching the DNA end better, TRBJ2-7 makes the J call doubtful. There are 13 residues in the CDR3. Germline V gene lookup returns CDR1 MGHRA and CDR2 YSYEKL. The CDR3 here is CASSGTPSYEQYF. The CDR3, as DNA: TGCGCCAGCAGTGGGACTCCATCCTACGAGCAGTACTTC.

The rearrangement joins TRBV27 to TRBJ1-6, with a tentative D call TRBD1 (5 bases). Between the trimmed V and J ends, which lost 4 bases and 7 bases, there was a span of 5 bases. CDR1 is MNHEY and CDR2 is SMNVEV in the germline V gene (reference sequence). This CDR3 contains 12 residues. The CDR3 coding sequence is TGTGCCAGCAGTTGGGGCAATTCACCCCTCCACTTT. Protein sequence: CASSWGNSPLHF.

This chain links TRBV13 with TRBJ2-1; unclear D gene. The CDR3 loop spans 16 amino acids. CDR1 and CDR2 (germline): PRHDT, FYEKMQ (reference sequence). V gave up 4 bases and J gave up 3 bases, with 16 bases separating them. CDR3 residues: CASSSQTYPSYNEQFF. The CDR3 DNA reads as TGTGCCAGCAGCTCTCAGACCTACCCCAGCTACAATGAGCAGTTCTTC.

This chain uses TRBV5-4 with TRBJ1-3; possibly TRBD1 for D (5 bases). The V gene lost 4 bases and the J gene lost 0 bases, with 14 bases spanning the gap. CDR3 length: 16 amino acids. The germline gives CDR1 SGHNT, CDR2 YYREEE (reference sequence). For the CDR3, the DNA is TGTGCCAGCAGCATCGGGACTGGGAGCTCTGGAAACACCATATATTTT. It specifies CASSIGTGSSGNTIYF.

The chain recombines TRBV29-1 with TRBJ2-1; TRBD2 aligns across 10 bases. The CDR3 covers 17 residues. The ends lost 6 bases at V and 2 bases at J; junction bases unmatched: 13. Looked up from germline, CDR1 is SQVTM and CDR2 is ANQGSEA. The CDR3 is CSVEGTSGALTYNEQFF. In DNA form, the CDR3 reads TGCAGCGTCGAGGGAACTAGCGGGGCACTCACCTACAATGAGCAGTTCTTC.

The chain has TRBV9 and TRBJ1-2, with TRBD1 identical over 9 bases. Germline trimming cut 4 bases from V and 3 bases from J; bases unmatched to any gene: 13. The germline V gene has CDR1 SGDLS and CDR2 YYNGEE. The length of the CDR3 is 17 residues. The CDR3 DNA reads TGTGCCAGCAGCACCGGGACAGGGTCTCTTAGTTACTATGGCTACACCTTC. Translated: CASSTGTGSLSYYGYTF.

The V call is TRBV25-1, the J call TRBJ2-1; 8 nucleotides agree with TRBD2. Germline CDR1 and CDR2: MGHDK and SYGVNS. After removal of 6 bases from V and 9 bases from J, the junction contained 13 bases not matched to a gene. The CDR3 runs 15 residues. The CDR3: CASSLLSGGQGEQFF. CDR3 in DNA: TGTGCCAGCAGCCTACTCAGCGGGGGCCAAGGTGAGCAGTTCTTC.

This rearrangement joins TRBV28 to TRBJ2-7; the match to TRBD2 covers 9 bases. Germline CDR1 and CDR2: MDHEN and SYDVKM. V lost 6 bases to trimming and J lost 9 bases; unmatched junction nucleotides: 12. This CDR3 contains 14 residues. The CDR3 region is CASSLRGRAVAQYF. Here the CDR3 DNA reads TGTGCCAGCAGCCTTCGCGGGAGGGCCGTCGCGCAGTACTTC.

The chain has TRBV7-2 and TRBJ2-7; no reliable D call. This CDR3 has 12 amino acids. The germline V gene encodes CDR1 SGHTA and CDR2 FQGNSA. V gave up 5 bases and J gave up 0 bases, with 5 bases separating them. The CDR3 bases are TGTGCCAGCAGCCGCGGCTCCTACGAGCAGTACTTC. This encodes CASSRGSYEQYF.

This clone was seen only once. The gene calls are TRBV15 and TRBJ2-2, with D hard to call. Germline CDR1 and CDR2: LNHNV and YYDKDF (reference sequence). The CDR3 consists of 14 residues. V lost 6 bases to trimming and J lost 1 base, with 9 bases between them. The DNA of the CDR3 is TGTGCCACCAGTTGGCCAGAGAACACCGGGGAGCTGTTTTTT. Translated: CATSWPENTGELFF.

The rearrangement links TRBV19 to TRBJ2-1; 11 positions agree with TRBD1. CDR1 and CDR2 (germline): LNHDA, SQIVND (reference sequence). Germline trimming cut 4 bases from V and 2 bases from J; bases unmatched to any gene: 1. The CDR3 is made up of 15 amino acids. The CDR3 region is CASSRTGGPYNEQFF. CDR3 DNA sequence: TGTGCCAGTAGTAGGACAGGGGGCCCCTACAATGAGCAGTTCTTC.

The chain has TRBV11-2 and TRBJ1-1; a weak D match, TRBD1 (5 bases). CDR1 and CDR2 (germline): SGHAT, FQNNGV. The CDR3 has 16 residues. Trimming pared 5 bases from V and 11 bases from J, leaving 27 bases between. CDR3 amino acids: CASSPGQDTSTTGAFF. CDR3 DNA sequence: TGTGCCAGCAGCCCGGGCCAGGACACCTCCACCACGGGGGCTTTCTTT.

This clone was seen only once. This chain uses TRBV14 with TRBJ2-2; either TRBD1 or TRBD2 may supply D (5 bases each). The CDR3 has 14 amino acids. Trimming pared 5 bases from V and 1 base from J, leaving 8 bases between. The V gene's germline CDR1 is SGHDN and CDR2 FVKESK. CDR3 in DNA: TGTGCCAGCAGCTGGGACGAGAACACCGGGGAGCTGTTTTTT. This encodes CASSWDENTGELFF.

The V call is TRBV5-6, the J call TRBJ2-5, with 10 bases lining up with TRBD1. The CDR3 runs to 15 residues. Germline CDR1 is SGHDT and CDR2 is YYEEEE. Trimming at V came to 0 bases and at J to 4 bases, leaving 3 bases not matched to a gene. The CDR3 sequence is CASSLATGGGETQYF. DNA of the CDR3: TGTGCCAGCAGCTTGGCGACAGGGGGCGGAGAGACCCAGTACTTC.

The rearrangement joins TRBV18 to TRBJ2-7; TRBD2 matches 8 bases. The J segment lost 2 bases and the V segment lost 2 bases, leaving 5 bases of the junction unmatched. CDR1 and CDR2 from the germline V gene are KGHSH and LQKENI. The CDR3 has 15 amino acids. CDR3 in DNA: TGTGCCAGCTCACCATTACTAGCGGAGACCTACGAGCAGTACTTC. It specifies CASSPLLAETYEQYF.

To note about this clone: This specimen includes other DNA sequences encoding the same CDR3. This sequence joins TRBV15 and TRBJ2-7; 11 bases are shared with TRBD1. The length of the CDR3 is 14 residues. Per germline, CDR1 LNHNV and CDR2 YYDKDF (reference sequence). Trimming took 5 bases from V and 3 from J; bases not matched to a gene: 3. The CDR3 protein is CATSGGTGGYEQYF. The CDR3 region has the DNA TGTGCCACCAGCGGAGGGACAGGGGGCTACGAGCAGTACTTC. Combining the CDR3 with reference TRBV15 and TRBJ2-7 gives the whole variable domain DAMVIQNPRYQVTQFGKPVTLSCSQTLNHNVMYWYQQKSSQAPKLLFHYYDKDFNNEADTPDNFQSRRPNTSFCFLDIRSPGLGDTAMYLCATSGGTGGYEQYFGPGTRLTVT.

The chain has TRBV27 and TRBJ2-7; D is unclear. V lost 2 bases and J 6 bases, leaving 11 bases between the germline ends. Germline V gene data show CDR1 as MNHEY and CDR2 as SMNVEV (reference sequence). The CDR3 loop spans 13 amino acids. CDR3 nucleotide sequence: TGTGCCAGCAGTTTAGATGGGGTGGGCGAGCAGTACTTC. Amino acid sequence: CASSLDGVGEQYF.

V usage is TRBV6-1 and J usage is TRBJ2-7; no reliable D call. Germline-derived CDR1 and CDR2 are MNHNS and SASEGT. CDR3 length: 13 amino acids. V lost 0 bases to trimming and J lost 3 bases, with 6 bases between them. CDR3 protein: CASSEALRYEQYF. In DNA, the CDR3 is TGTGCCAGCAGTGAAGCGCTTCGCTACGAGCAGTACTTC.

The chain has TRBV6-5 and TRBJ2-5; 7 bases map to TRBD2. V was pared by 8 bases and J by 5 bases, with 11 bases of the junction left unmatched. This CDR3 has 14 amino acids. CDR1 and CDR2 from the germline V gene are MNHEY and SVGAGI. CDR3 protein: CASRFYSGSETQYF. The CDR3 region has the DNA TGTGCCAGCCGATTCTATAGCGGGTCGGAGACCCAGTACTTC.

This clone was recorded once. The V gene is TRBV5-4, the J gene TRBJ1-1; D gene ambiguous. V was shortened by 4 bases and J by 3 bases, with 7 bases between the two germline ends. The CDR3 is 12 amino acids. CDR1 and CDR2 from the germline V gene are SGHNT and YYREEE (reference sequence). The CDR3 spells CASSRVDTEAFF. CDR3 coding DNA: TGTGCCAGCAGCCGCGTCGACACTGAAGCTTTCTTT.